This is a list of T cell receptor beta chains from one sample in a study of T cells in Graves' hyperthyroidism and ophthalmopathy. TCRdb reanalysed the multiplex PCR reads using MiXCR and keeps one entry per CDR3 protein. Found here are about 480,000 distinct CDR3 sequences, around a quarter of them singletons; the top ten hold 11%. Sequencing input: blood. The receptors come from a woman under 40 with Graves' ophthalmopathy. CDR3s include the opening cysteine and the closing phenylalanine or tryptophan.

CDR3aa: CASSLSASGAGELFF
j_gene: TRBJ2-2
v_gene: TRBV27

CDR3aa: CASSYGTGGNTEAFF
j_gene: TRBJ1-1
v_gene: TRBV6-2/TRBV6-3

CDR3aa: CASSPSSSGQEYTF
j_gene: TRBJ1-2
v_gene: TRBV18

CDR3aa: CASSFTSGTEAFF
j_gene: TRBJ1-1
v_gene: TRBV6-5

CDR3aa: CASSLSPGKGVYGYTF
j_gene: TRBJ1-2
v_gene: TRBV28

CDR3aa: CASSLPDSYEQYF
j_gene: TRBJ2-7
v_gene: TRBV5-1

CDR3aa: CASIGTSGSPTDTQYF
j_gene: TRBJ2-3
v_gene: TRBV2

CDR3aa: CASSPWEGFTDYGYTF
j_gene: TRBJ1-2
v_gene: TRBV14

CDR3aa: CASSLVPSGANSYEQYF
j_gene: TRBJ2-7
v_gene: TRBV11-2

CDR3aa: CASNRQAAYGNTIYF
j_gene: TRBJ1-3
v_gene: TRBV5-1

CDR3aa: CASSLGYRGEEQYF
j_gene: TRBJ2-7
v_gene: TRBV5-1

CDR3aa: CSARGDSLQGYTF
j_gene: TRBJ1-2
v_gene: TRBV20-1

CDR3aa: CAWTNKRPVNTEAFF
j_gene: TRBJ1-1
v_gene: TRBV30

CDR3aa: CASSRGQHF
j_gene: TRBJ1-5
v_gene: TRBV5-1

CDR3aa: CSVPTDSTYGYTF
j_gene: TRBJ1-2
v_gene: TRBV29-1

CDR3aa: CASRGTARYEQYF
j_gene: TRBJ2-7
v_gene: TRBV2

CDR3aa: CSVEEQGRELFF
j_gene: TRBJ2-2
v_gene: TRBV29-1

CDR3aa: CASSAGGGKDGYTF
j_gene: TRBJ1-2
v_gene: TRBV28

CDR3aa: CASSFREGTAEAFF
j_gene: TRBJ1-1
v_gene: TRBV12-3/TRBV12-4

CDR3aa: CASSGWVGAGYGYTF
j_gene: TRBJ1-2
v_gene: TRBV28

CDR3aa: CASTAGEWSGELFF
j_gene: TRBJ2-2
v_gene: TRBV6-1

CDR3aa: CASSTTGTGLTGELFF
j_gene: TRBJ2-2
v_gene: TRBV28

CDR3aa: CASSLAGTGGAYEQYF
j_gene: TRBJ2-7
v_gene: TRBV28

CDR3aa: CAWSPRDRNTGELFF
j_gene: TRBJ2-2
v_gene: TRBV30

CDR3aa: CASSPGRIMNTEAFF
j_gene: TRBJ1-1
v_gene: TRBV18

CDR3aa: CASSFRGEGETKYF
j_gene: TRBJ2-5
v_gene: TRBV27

CDR3aa: CAGRGGLNTGDLLF
j_gene: TRBJ2-2
v_gene: TRBV6-2/TRBV6-3